The 17 T cell receptor beta chains below all came from one sample that was sequenced in a study of identical twins. TCRdb reanalysed the 5' RACE reads using MiXCR and keeps one entry per CDR3 protein. The table has more than 200,000 distinct CDR3 sequences, roughly an eighth seen once. The sample comprised memory (CD45RO+) T cells sorted from blood. These receptors all stem from a woman aged 18-35 years in good health.

Only a few counts were recorded for this clonotype. The rearrangement joins TRBV12-3 or TRBV12-4 to TRBJ2-7; D perhaps matches TRBD2 (5 bases). This CDR3 is 12 amino acids long. V was clipped by 7 bases and J by 9 bases, with 16 bases between them. CDR3 sequence reads: CASTRGWNGQYF. DNA for the CDR3: TGTGCCAGCACCAGAGGGTGGAATGGGCAGTACTTC.

This clonotype was seen only a few times. V is TRBV7-9 and J is TRBJ1-4; 7 nucleotides align to TRBD1. V shed 0 bases and J 7 bases; nucleotides not matched to a gene: 2. CDR3 size: 14 residues. Germline-derived CDR1 and CDR2 are SEHNR and FQNEAQ (reference sequence). CDR3 loop: CASSLAQGGEKLFF. CDR3 nucleotides: TGTGCCAGCAGCTTAGCCCAGGGGGGTGAAAAACTGTTTTTT.

The chain has TRBV11-2 and TRBJ2-3; D perhaps matches TRBD2 (7 bases). The CDR3 length is 16 residues. With 3 bases removed from V and 5 bases from J, the gap between germline ends came to 18 bases. CDR1 is SGHAT and CDR2 is FQNNGV in the germline V gene. The CDR3 loop reads CASSLGGARSGDTQYF. CDR3 in DNA: TGTGCCAGCAGCTTGGGGGGGGCACGATCTGGAGATACGCAGTATTTT.

J is TRBJ2-1 and V is TRBV20-1; 13 positions agree with TRBD2. The CDR3 contains 15 residues. Germline V gives CDR1 DFQATT, CDR2 SNEGSKA (reference sequence). V shed 4 bases, J shed 7 bases, and the junction held 7 bases outside the gene matches. The CDR3 sequence is CSATSGTSGVNEQFF. CDR3 DNA: TGCAGTGCTACTTCCGGGACTAGCGGGGTTAATGAGCAGTTCTTC.

The chain couples TRBV27 to TRBJ2-7; TRBD1 or TRBD2 may be the D gene (5 bases each). Trimming removed 2 bases at V and 3 bases at J, with 14 bases between. Germline CDR1 reads MNHEY; CDR2 reads SMNVEV (reference sequence). The CDR3 contains 15 residues. The CDR3: CASSLTSGSFYEQYF. For the CDR3, the DNA is TGTGCCAGCAGTTTAACCTCAGGGAGCTTCTACGAGCAGTACTTC.

This clonotype occurred a few times. The rearrangement uses TRBV11-1 and TRBJ2-7; D unresolved. This CDR3 is built from 12 residues. Germline V gene sequence: CDR1 SGHAT, CDR2 FQDESV (reference sequence). The V and J ends lost 7 bases and 3 bases respectively, with 10 bases between them. The CDR3 DNA reads TGTGCCAGCACGAGCCCCTACTACGAGCAGTACTTC. Its protein product is CASTSPYYEQYF.

The gene calls are TRBV20-1 and TRBJ1-1; TRBD1 aligns across 8 bases. The CDR3 runs to 13 residues. The V segment lost 5 bases and the J segment 4 bases; nucleotides outside the gene matches: 6. Germline V gene data show CDR1 as DFQATT and CDR2 as SNEGSKA (reference sequence). CDR3 nucleotides: TGCAGTGCTTCACAGGGGGGTGGCACTGAAGCTTTCTTT. This encodes CSASQGGGTEAFF.

This clonotype was seen more than once but under ten times. This sequence joins TRBV6-5 and TRBJ2-6; D not resolved. Trimming shortened V by 1 base and J by 0 bases, and 10 bases separated the two germline ends. The CDR3 runs to 17 residues. Germline V gene data show CDR1 as MNHEY and CDR2 as SVGAGI. The CDR3 bases are TGTGCCAGCAGTTACTTCTCCGTAGGCTCTGGGGCCAACGTCCTGACTTTC. It encodes CASSYFSVGSGANVLTF.

The chain carries TRBV20-1 and TRBJ2-7; D possibly corresponds to TRBD2 (5 bases). Germline V gene sequence: CDR1 DFQATT, CDR2 SNEGSKA (reference sequence). V lost 1 base to trimming and J lost 5 bases, with 12 bases between them. The CDR3 covers 13 residues. The DNA of the CDR3 is TGCAGTGCTAGAGTTGCCGGGAAAGACGAGCAGTACTTC. Its protein is CSARVAGKDEQYF.

This clonotype was seen more than once but under ten times. The chain has TRBV20-1 and TRBJ2-5, with D possibly TRBD2 on 5 matching bases. Germline CDR1 reads DFQATT; CDR2 reads SNEGSKA (reference sequence). V lost 5 bases and J lost 7, with 17 bases in between. The CDR3 runs 13 residues. The CDR3 region is CSALRTDLGTQYF. Written as DNA, the CDR3 is TGCAGTGCTCTTCGGACTGACTTGGGGACCCAGTACTTC.

The sample holds a few counts of this clonotype. This chain connects TRBV12-3 or TRBV12-4 to TRBJ2-1, with TRBD2 matching over 8 bases. There are 15 residues in the CDR3. Trimming at V came to 8 bases and at J to 7 bases, leaving 13 bases not matched to a gene. In DNA, the CDR3 is TGTGCCAGCGCCGGGAGGGTGGCAGGGGTAAATGAGCAGTTCTTC. It yields the protein CASAGRVAGVNEQFF.

There are many counts of this clonotype. The V gene is TRBV2, the J gene TRBJ1-1; the D gene is possibly TRBD1 (6 bases). Germline values: CDR1 SNHLY, CDR2 FYNNEI. There are 14 residues in the CDR3. The germline V and J ends were trimmed by 6 bases and 0 bases, with 11 bases remaining between them. CDR3 nucleotides: TGTGCCAGCAGCCGGACAGCCATGAACACTGAAGCTTTCTTT. Encoded protein: CASSRTAMNTEAFF.

The rearrangement joins TRBV20-1 to TRBJ1-6; perhaps TRBD1 as D (6 bases). V was clipped by 6 bases and J by 7 bases, with 13 bases between them. This CDR3 has 13 residues. From germline, CDR1 is DFQATT and CDR2 SNEGSKA (reference sequence). CDR3 nucleotide sequence: TGCAGTGCCACCCAGGGGACCAATTCACCCCTCCACTTT. Protein sequence: CSATQGTNSPLHF.

This clonotype was counted a few times. The V gene is TRBV3-1, the J gene TRBJ2-7, with D perhaps matching TRBD2 (6 bases). Germline V gives CDR1 LGHDT, CDR2 YNNKEL (reference sequence). There are 13 residues in the CDR3. V gave up 5 bases and J gave up 6 bases, with 14 bases separating them. CDR3 loop: CASSKVLAVEQYF. The CDR3 DNA is TGTGCCAGCAGCAAAGTCTTAGCGGTCGAGCAGTACTTC.

This clonotype was seen many times. The chain uses TRBV7-8 and TRBJ2-5, with 9 bases fitting TRBD1. The V and J ends lost 5 bases and 5 bases, in that order; junction bases with no gene match: 9. This CDR3 has 15 residues. Germline V gene data show CDR1 as SGHVS and CDR2 as FQNEAQ. CDR3 in amino acids: CASSVTGQGRETQYF. The CDR3 DNA reads TGTGCCAGCAGCGTCACGGGACAGGGACGGGAGACCCAGTACTTC.

This clonotype was counted a few times. The chain links TRBV20-1 to TRBJ1-1; 11 bases line up with TRBD1. CDR1 and CDR2 from the germline V gene are DFQATT and SNEGSKA (reference sequence). The CDR3 contains 14 residues. V trimming: 5 bases; J trimming: 5 bases; junction bases outside the gene matches: 7. This CDR3 reads CSAGTGGIGTEAFF. The CDR3 bases are TGCAGTGCTGGGACAGGGGGTATTGGGACTGAAGCTTTCTTT.

This clonotype has a single count. This sequence joins TRBV5-1 and TRBJ2-2, with a possible D match to TRBD1 (5 bases). The CDR3 totals 14 residues. CDR1 is SGHRS, CDR2 YFSETQ, per germline. V was cut by 5 bases and J by 3 bases, with 11 bases left in between. The CDR3 protein is CASRPGSHTGELFF. The CDR3 DNA follows: TGCGCCAGCAGACCAGGGTCCCACACCGGGGAGCTGTTTTTT. The variable domain in full, with the rest retrieved from reference TRBV5-1 and TRBJ2-2, is KAGVTQTPRYLIKTRGQQVTLSCSPISGHRSVSWYQQTPGQGLQFLFEYFSETQRNKGNFPGRFSGRQFSNSRSEMNVSTLELGDSALYLCASRPGSHTGELFFGEGSRLTVL.